The next 9 T cell receptor beta chains were all read from a single sample in a study of a mutant IDH1 vaccine in newly diagnosed glioma. Time point described: baseline, week 1 (first vaccination visit). As to treatment: pre-vaccination baseline after standard-of-care therapy. Method: immunoSEQ multiplex PCR; TCRdb's copy keeps in-frame clones and lacks some. The sample carries over 75,000 clones, around four fifths recorded once. The sample here was PBMCs, taken from a glioma patient treated with radiotherapy, temozolomide or both. The source of these receptors is a man in his forties with glioma.

This chain links TRBV7-2 with TRBJ2-5; D perhaps matches TRBD2 (6 bases). Germline-derived CDR1 and CDR2 are SGHTA and FQGNSA. V was clipped by 2 bases and J by 5 bases, with 21 bases between them. This CDR3 region has 17 residues. In DNA, the CDR3 is TGTGCCAGCAGCTTACGTTTTCGGGCCCAAGGAGGGGAGACCCAGTACTTC. Residues: CASSLRFRAQGGETQYF.

J is TRBJ2-7 and V is TRBV5-1; 10 positions match TRBD2. CDR3 length: 15 amino acids. V gave up 7 bases and J gave up 1 base; unmatched junction bases: 8. CDR1 and CDR2 (germline): SGHRS, YFSETQ. As DNA, the CDR3 is TGCGCCAGCGCCGGACCTAGCGGGAGTTCCTACGAGCAGTACTTC. It is translated as CASAGPSGSSYEQYF.

The CDR3 DNA follows: TGTGCCAGCAGCTTAGCCAGGACTAGCGGCACAGATACGCAGTATTTT. This translates into CASSLARTSGTDTQYF. V gene TRBV7-8 combines with J gene TRBJ2-3; TRBD2 matches at 9 bases. This CDR3 contains 16 residues. The V and J ends lost 0 bases and 1 base, in that order; junction bases with no gene match: 2. Germline V gene data show CDR1 as SGHVS and CDR2 as FQNEAQ.

The chain has TRBV7-2 and TRBJ1-1; D not resolved. The CDR3 sequence is 14 residues long. CDR1 is SGHTA and CDR2 is FQGNSA in the germline V gene. V lost 1 base and J lost 1, with 7 bases in between. The CDR3: CASSLGATNTEAFF. CDR3 nucleotide sequence: TGTGCCAGCAGCTTAGGAGCTACGAACACTGAAGCTTTCTTT.

This clone was recorded once. This sequence joins TRBV6-1 and TRBJ2-7; 16 nucleotides align to TRBD2. J lost 5 bases, V lost 3 bases, and 1 base had no gene match. Germline lookup yields CDR1 MNHNS and CDR2 SASEGT. The CDR3 contains 15 residues. The CDR3 loop reads CASSEGLAGGDEQYF. The CDR3 nucleotides are TGTGCCAGCAGTGAGGGACTAGCGGGAGGGGACGAGCAGTACTTC.

The rearrangement uses TRBV5-5 and TRBJ1-5; tentatively, D is TRBD1 (5 bases). CDR3 length: 17 residues. V lost 4 bases to trimming and J lost 6 bases, with 23 bases between them. Germline V gives CDR1 SGHKS, CDR2 YYEKEE (reference sequence). The chain's CDR3 is CASSEGWTTGRSQPQHF. The CDR3 DNA reads as TGTGCCAGCAGCGAAGGTTGGACAACCGGGCGTAGTCAGCCCCAGCATTTT. The whole variable domain, filled in from reference TRBV5-5 and TRBJ1-5, reads DAGVTQSPTHLIKTRGQQVTLRCSPISGHKSVSWYQQVLGQGPQFIFQYYEKEERGRGNFPDRFSARQFPNYSSELNVNALLLGDSALYLCASSEGWTTGRSQPQHFGDGTRLSIL.

The gene calls are TRBV2 and TRBJ2-6, with a possible D match to TRBD1 (6 bases). The germline gives CDR1 SNHLY, CDR2 FYNNEI. Trimming shortened V by 9 bases and J by 4 bases, and 13 bases separated the two germline ends. The CDR3 is made up of 14 amino acids. In DNA, the CDR3 is TGTGCCAGACAGGGATCGTCCGGGGCCAACGTCCTGACTTTC. Protein product: CARQGSSGANVLTF.

The rearrangement joins TRBV7-9 to TRBJ1-4, with D unclear. CDR3 length: 13 residues. Germline assignment: CDR1 SEHNR and CDR2 FQNEAQ (reference sequence). Trimming cost V 1 base and J 8 bases, with 8 bases left between them. Here the CDR3 reads CASSLGAREKLFF. The CDR3 DNA sequence: TGTGCCAGCAGCTTAGGGGCCAGGGAAAAACTGTTTTTT.

J is TRBJ1-1 and V is TRBV11-2, with D tentatively TRBD1 (6 bases). CDR3 length equals 15 residues. Germline loops: CDR1 SGHAT, CDR2 FQNNGV. The V end was cut by 5 bases, the J end by 1 base, with 14 bases between. The CDR3 loop reads CASSLQGRRNTEAFF. The DNA for the CDR3 is TGTGCCAGCAGCCTACAGGGAAGGCGGAACACTGAAGCTTTCTTT.